This T cell receptor beta chain was documented in a study of Graves' ophthalmopathy and Graves' hyperthyroidism. The hyperthyroidism patients, aged 18 to 65, had been newly diagnosed, with under 2 months' duration. Trimming cost V 4 bases and J 5 bases, with 8 bases left between them. The CDR3 extends over 12 amino acids. Per the germline V gene, CDR1 is SNHLY and CDR2 is FYNNEI. This clonotype showed up many times. Amplifying from RNA transcripts, the study obtained TCR beta CDR3 regions. Second-round multiplex PCR came after first-round RT-PCR with HTBI primers. One entry per CDR3 protein results from TCRdb running MiXCR on the multiplex PCR reads. The repertoire holds about 550,000 distinct CDR3 sequences, approximately 35% seen once, with around 4.6% in the top ten.

The clonotype was recovered from an adult man with Graves' hyperthyroidism. Sequences were obtained from peripheral blood or thyroid tissue (not recorded which). J is TRBJ1-2 and V is TRBV2, with D hard to call. The CDR3 DNA follows: TGTGCCAGCAGTGTATATCTGTATGGCTACACCTTC. It codes for CASSVYLYGYTF.